This TCR beta chain came from a study of T cells in Graves' hyperthyroidism and ophthalmopathy. On this clonotype: Its antigen is currently unknown.

Amplification of TCR beta CDR3 regions used RNA as the template. Using the HTBI primer set, a first-round RT-PCR was run on the TCR CDR3. TCRdb independently ran MiXCR on the multiplex PCR reads; one entry per CDR3 protein. Of a few hundred thousand distinct CDR3 sequences in the sample, approximately 13% were seen once. Study-level results: Using 13 V-J features, a model discriminated ophthalmopathy from stable hyperthyroidism.

The source material was blood. This clonotype was obtained from a woman in her thirties or forties with Graves' ophthalmopathy.

CDR3 sequence: CASSSPRVREQYF. The CDR3 region has the DNA TGTGCCAGCAGCTCACCGCGCGTTCGCGAGCAGTACTTC. The chain carries TRBV7-6 and TRBJ2-7; D not certain. V was shortened by 4 bases and J by 6 bases, with 13 bases between the two germline ends. Germline V lookup: CDR1 SGHVS, CDR2 FNYEAQ. The CDR3 covers 13 residues.